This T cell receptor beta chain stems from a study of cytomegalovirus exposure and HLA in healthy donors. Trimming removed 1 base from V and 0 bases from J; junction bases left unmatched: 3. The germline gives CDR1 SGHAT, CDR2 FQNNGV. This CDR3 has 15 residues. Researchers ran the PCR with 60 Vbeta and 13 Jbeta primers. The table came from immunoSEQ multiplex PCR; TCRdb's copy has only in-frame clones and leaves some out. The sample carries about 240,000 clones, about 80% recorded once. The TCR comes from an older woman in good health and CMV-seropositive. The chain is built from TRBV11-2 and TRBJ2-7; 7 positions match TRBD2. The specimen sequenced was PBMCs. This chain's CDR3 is CASSLGGRGSYEQYF. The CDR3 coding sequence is TGTGCCAGCAGCTTAGGCGGGAGAGGCTCCTACGAGCAGTACTTC.